This T cell receptor beta chain was retrieved from a study of cytomegalovirus exposure and HLA in healthy donors. Study outcomes and limitations: Researchers reported that a few CMV-associated chains were confirmed in vitro as CMV antigen-specific. The study put 150 to 200 TCR beta chains on its list as cytomegalovirus-associated.

The primer mix had 60 Vbeta and 13 Jbeta primers. Data came from immunoSEQ multiplex PCR; TCRdb stores just in-frame clones and leaves some out. Seen here are over 70,000 clones, 78% observed once, and the top ten hold just under 2.5%. The junction had 4 bases not matched to a gene; V was cut back by 4 bases and J by 1 base. Germline CDR1 reads MGHRA; CDR2 reads YSYEKL. The CDR3 sequence is 15 residues long. Remarks on this clone: Its specificity is not known.

V and J are TRBV4-1 and TRBJ2-4; 7 nucleotides agree with TRBD1. The material sequenced was PBMCs. This clonotype was sampled from a male donor in good health and CMV-seropositive. CDR3 nucleotides: TGCGCCAGCAGCCGCTTACAGGGGGCCAAAAACATTCAGTACTTC. This sequence encodes CASSRLQGAKNIQYF.